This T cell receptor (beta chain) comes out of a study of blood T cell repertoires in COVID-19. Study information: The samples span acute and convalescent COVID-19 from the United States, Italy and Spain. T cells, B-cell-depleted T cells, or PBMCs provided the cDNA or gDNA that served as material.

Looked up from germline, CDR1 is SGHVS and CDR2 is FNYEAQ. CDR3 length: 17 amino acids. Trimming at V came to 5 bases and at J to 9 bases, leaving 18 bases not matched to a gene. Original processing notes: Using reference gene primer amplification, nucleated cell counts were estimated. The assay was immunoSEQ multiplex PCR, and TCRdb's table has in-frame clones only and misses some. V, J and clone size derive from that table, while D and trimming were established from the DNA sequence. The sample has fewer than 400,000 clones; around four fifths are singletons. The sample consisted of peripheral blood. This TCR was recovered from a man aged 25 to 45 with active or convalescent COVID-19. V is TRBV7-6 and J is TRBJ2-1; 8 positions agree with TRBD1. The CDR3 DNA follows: TGTGCCAGCAGCCCTCCCCTTCAGGGGGCTAGAGGCACTGAGCAGTTCTTC. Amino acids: CASSPPLQGARGTEQFF.